These T cell receptor beta chains were read from a single sample in a study of cytomegalovirus exposure and HLA in healthy donors. Using immunoSEQ multiplex PCR, the repertoire was profiled, and TCRdb retains in-frame clones only, with some absent. Among fewer than 300,000 clones listed, approximately 88% were seen once. Sequenced sample: PBMCs. The receptor set was obtained from a young woman in good health and CMV-seronegative. CDR3s include the opening cysteine and the closing phenylalanine or tryptophan. The D gene is left open where the match is weak. Clone size is shown for a subset of rows, as once, few, many or a class of expanded clone.

cdr3_length: 14
clone_size: once
d_call: TRBD2
v_call: TRBV7-2
j_call: TRBJ2-1
cdr3_aa: CASSPGLVPNEQFF
cdr3_nt: TGTGCCAGCAGCCCGGGACTAGTTCCCAATGAGCAGTTCTTC

cdr3_length: 14
clone_size: once
d_call: NA
v_call: TRBV21-1
j_call: TRBJ2-7
cdr3_aa: CAVPEGPSRNEQYF
cdr3_nt: TGTGCCGTACCGGAGGGGCCTTCCCGAAACGAGCAGTACTTC

cdr3_length: 16
clone_size: NA
d_call: TRBD2
v_call: TRBV30
j_call: TRBJ2-1
cdr3_aa: CAWRAGGGRPYNEQFF
cdr3_nt: TGTGCCTGGAGGGCAGGTGGCGGGAGGCCCTACAATGAGCAGTTCTTC

cdr3_length: 12
clone_size: few
d_call: NA
v_call: TRBV27
j_call: TRBJ1-5
cdr3_aa: CASSPAGQPQHF
cdr3_nt: TGTGCCAGCAGCCCCGCGGGACAGCCCCAGCATTTT

cdr3_length: 14
clone_size: NA
d_call: TRBD1
v_call: TRBV5-1
j_call: TRBJ2-7
cdr3_aa: CASTGTGGRYEQYF
cdr3_nt: TGCGCCAGCACCGGGACAGGAGGTCGCTACGAGCAGTACTTC

cdr3_length: 15
clone_size: NA
d_call: NA
v_call: TRBV28
j_call: TRBJ2-2
cdr3_aa: CASNSGQRNTGELFF
cdr3_nt: TGTGCCAGCAATTCGGGACAACGAAACACCGGGGAGCTGTTTTTT

cdr3_length: 14
clone_size: NA
d_call: NA
v_call: TRBV7-9
j_call: TRBJ1-3
cdr3_aa: CASSFGGMGNTIYF
cdr3_nt: TGTGCCAGCAGCTTCGGAGGGATGGGAAACACCATATATTTT

cdr3_length: 15
clone_size: NA
d_call: TRBD1
v_call: TRBV28
j_call: TRBJ2-7
cdr3_aa: CASSSIGDSPYEQYF
cdr3_nt: TGTGCCAGCAGTTCGATCGGGGACAGCCCCTACGAGCAGTACTTC

cdr3_length: 11
clone_size: NA
d_call: NA
v_call: TRBV20-1
j_call: TRBJ1-4
cdr3_aa: CSAEQDEKLFF
cdr3_nt: TGCAGTGCCGAACAGGATGAAAAACTGTTTTTT

cdr3_length: 12
clone_size: NA
d_call: NA
v_call: TRBV28
j_call: TRBJ1-1
cdr3_aa: CAIRIRGTEAFF
cdr3_nt: TGTGCCATCAGGATTAGGGGGACTGAAGCTTTCTTT

cdr3_length: 15
clone_size: few
d_call: NA
v_call: TRBV7-3
j_call: TRBJ2-7
cdr3_aa: CASSLGQGLSYEQYF
cdr3_nt: TGTGCCAGCAGCTTAGGTCAGGGACTCTCCTACGAGCAGTACTTC

cdr3_length: 15
clone_size: NA
d_call: TRBD2
v_call: TRBV7-3
j_call: TRBJ2-5
cdr3_aa: CASSLLAGLQETQYF
cdr3_nt: TGTGCCAGCAGCTTACTAGCGGGCCTCCAAGAGACCCAGTACTTC

cdr3_length: 14
clone_size: NA
d_call: TRBD1
v_call: TRBV19
j_call: TRBJ2-7
cdr3_aa: CASSRQGQSYEQYF
cdr3_nt: TGTGCCAGTAGTAGACAGGGGCAGAGTTACGAGCAGTACTTC

cdr3_length: 16
clone_size: NA
d_call: TRBD2
v_call: TRBV7-6
j_call: TRBJ2-1
cdr3_aa: CASSLVGTSGRNEQFF
cdr3_nt: TGTGCCAGCAGCTTAGTGGGGACTAGCGGGAGGAATGAGCAGTTCTTC

cdr3_length: 13
clone_size: NA
d_call: NA
v_call: TRBV21-1
j_call: TRBJ2-7
cdr3_aa: CASSKRQSYEQYF
cdr3_nt: TGTGCCAGCAGCAAAAGACAGTCCTACGAGCAGTACTTC

cdr3_length: 15
clone_size: NA
d_call: TRBD2
v_call: TRBV5-6
j_call: TRBJ2-7
cdr3_aa: CASSPPSGRASEQYF
cdr3_nt: TGTGCCAGCAGCCCGCCTAGCGGGAGGGCCAGCGAGCAGTACTTC

cdr3_length: 15
clone_size: NA
d_call: NA
v_call: TRBV25-1
j_call: TRBJ2-1
cdr3_aa: CASRKDTQPGNEQFF
cdr3_nt: TGTGCCAGCAGGAAGGACACGCAGCCCGGCAATGAGCAGTTCTTC

cdr3_length: 18
clone_size: once
d_call: TRBD2
v_call: TRBV19
j_call: TRBJ2-1
cdr3_aa: CASSITSGLSVSYNEQFF
cdr3_nt: TGTGCCAGTAGTATAACTAGCGGACTGTCTGTCTCCTACAATGAGCAGTTCTTC

cdr3_length: 15
clone_size: NA
d_call: NA
v_call: TRBV27
j_call: TRBJ2-1
cdr3_aa: CASSVSSNLYNEQFF
cdr3_nt: TGTGCCAGCAGTGTTAGCAGTAATCTCTACAATGAGCAGTTCTTC

cdr3_length: 15
clone_size: few
d_call: NA
v_call: TRBV7-3
j_call: TRBJ1-6
cdr3_aa: CASSLLGAANSPLHF
cdr3_nt: TGTGCCAGCAGTTTACTGGGGGCCGCTAATTCACCCCTCCACTTT

cdr3_length: 10
clone_size: once
d_call: NA
v_call: TRBV29-1
j_call: TRBJ1-1
cdr3_aa: CSVEAQKAFF
cdr3_nt: TGCAGCGTTGAAGCCCAGAAGGCTTTCTTT

cdr3_length: 17
clone_size: NA
d_call: TRBD1
v_call: TRBV4-1
j_call: TRBJ1-1
cdr3_aa: CASSQSRDSLMNTEAFF
cdr3_nt: TGCGCCAGCAGCCAATCCCGGGACAGCCTTATGAACACTGAAGCTTTCTTT

cdr3_length: 14
clone_size: NA
d_call: TRBD2
v_call: TRBV27
j_call: TRBJ2-7
cdr3_aa: CATQEPGLGNEQYF
cdr3_nt: TGTGCCACCCAAGAGCCGGGACTAGGCAACGAGCAGTACTTC

cdr3_length: 14
clone_size: NA
d_call: TRBD1
v_call: TRBV25-1
j_call: TRBJ1-4
cdr3_aa: CASSPGQGYEKLFF
cdr3_nt: TGTGCCAGCAGCCCGGGACAGGGGTATGAAAAACTGTTTTTT

cdr3_length: 13
clone_size: NA
d_call: TRBD1
v_call: TRBV9
j_call: TRBJ1-1
cdr3_aa: CASSVDRGTEAFF
cdr3_nt: TGTGCCAGCAGCGTAGACAGGGGCACTGAAGCTTTCTTT

cdr3_length: 18
clone_size: NA
d_call: NA
v_call: TRBV28
j_call: TRBJ1-1
cdr3_aa: CASSRSIGWRAMNTEAFF
cdr3_nt: TGTGCCAGCAGTCGTTCTATTGGGTGGAGGGCAATGAACACTGAAGCTTTCTTT

cdr3_length: 15
clone_size: NA
d_call: TRBD2
v_call: TRBV9
j_call: TRBJ2-3
cdr3_aa: CASSSRDYDTDTQYF
cdr3_nt: TGTGCCAGCAGCTCCCGGGACTACGACACAGATACGCAGTATTTT

cdr3_length: 14
clone_size: NA
d_call: TRBD1
v_call: TRBV9
j_call: TRBJ1-4
cdr3_aa: CASSGGQGNEKLFF
cdr3_nt: TGTGCCAGCAGCGGCGGACAGGGCAATGAAAAACTGTTTTTT

cdr3_length: 11
clone_size: NA
d_call: NA
v_call: TRBV30
j_call: TRBJ2-1
cdr3_aa: CAWTGAFEQFF
cdr3_nt: TGTGCCTGGACTGGAGCGTTCGAGCAGTTCTTC

cdr3_length: 15
clone_size: NA
d_call: TRBD1
v_call: TRBV30
j_call: TRBJ2-7
cdr3_aa: CAWSVEGQLAYEQYF
cdr3_nt: TGTGCCTGGAGTGTAGAGGGACAGTTGGCCTACGAGCAGTACTTC

cdr3_length: 17
clone_size: NA
d_call: TRBD2
v_call: TRBV5-4
j_call: TRBJ2-3
cdr3_aa: CASSLLAGGGVTDTQYF
cdr3_nt: TGTGCCAGCAGCTTATTAGCGGGAGGGGGAGTCACAGATACGCAGTATTTT

cdr3_length: 15
clone_size: NA
d_call: TRBD2
v_call: TRBV7-2
j_call: TRBJ2-1
cdr3_aa: CASSLPGRASNEQFF
cdr3_nt: TGTGCCAGCAGCTTACCCGGGAGGGCCTCCAATGAGCAGTTCTTC

cdr3_length: 11
clone_size: NA
d_call: NA
v_call: TRBV29-1
j_call: TRBJ1-1
cdr3_aa: CSVDKNTEAFF
cdr3_nt: TGCAGCGTTGACAAAAACACTGAAGCTTTCTTT

cdr3_length: 14
clone_size: NA
d_call: TRBD1
v_call: TRBV27
j_call: TRBJ2-7
cdr3_aa: CASSRDRAHYEQYF
cdr3_nt: TGTGCCAGCAGCCGGGACAGGGCCCACTACGAGCAGTACTTC

cdr3_length: 14
clone_size: NA
d_call: NA
v_call: TRBV28
j_call: TRBJ1-1
cdr3_aa: CASRQGLMNTEAFF
cdr3_nt: TGTGCCAGCAGGCAGGGGCTGATGAACACTGAAGCTTTCTTT

cdr3_length: 19
clone_size: NA
d_call: TRBD2
v_call: TRBV4-1
j_call: TRBJ2-5
cdr3_aa: CASSQVAGGFSTTLETQYF
cdr3_nt: TGCGCCAGCAGCCAAGTTGCGGGAGGGTTCTCGACTACGCTGGAGACCCAGTACTTC

cdr3_length: 18
clone_size: NA
d_call: NA
v_call: TRBV21-1
j_call: TRBJ1-5
cdr3_aa: CASSKEFAWARQVQPQHF
cdr3_nt: TGTGCCAGCAGCAAAGAATTCGCGTGGGCCCGACAGGTTCAGCCCCAGCATTTT

cdr3_length: 18
clone_size: NA
d_call: TRBD2
v_call: TRBV19
j_call: TRBJ2-1
cdr3_aa: CASSLVGGGSGRYNEQFF
cdr3_nt: TGTGCCAGTAGTCTAGTGGGGGGTGGTAGCGGGCGCTACAATGAGCAGTTCTTC

cdr3_length: 12
clone_size: NA
d_call: NA
v_call: TRBV27
j_call: TRBJ1-2
cdr3_aa: CASLGLVYGYTF
cdr3_nt: TGTGCCAGCCTCGGTTTGGTCTATGGCTACACCTTC

cdr3_length: 14
clone_size: NA
d_call: NA
v_call: TRBV28
j_call: TRBJ2-7
cdr3_aa: CASSLTGKSYEQYF
cdr3_nt: TGTGCCAGCAGTTTAACGGGGAAGTCCTACGAGCAGTACTTC

cdr3_length: 14
clone_size: NA
d_call: NA
v_call: TRBV28
j_call: TRBJ2-7
cdr3_aa: CASSLRSGNDEQYF
cdr3_nt: TGTGCCAGCAGTTTACGGTCGGGGAACGACGAGCAGTACTTC

cdr3_length: 16
clone_size: NA
d_call: TRBD2
v_call: TRBV9
j_call: TRBJ2-2
cdr3_aa: CASSQLAGVGTGELFF
cdr3_nt: TGTGCCAGCAGCCAACTAGCGGGAGTAGGGACCGGGGAGCTGTTTTTT

cdr3_length: 14
clone_size: NA
d_call: TRBD2
v_call: TRBV7-8
j_call: TRBJ2-1
cdr3_aa: CASSSAGTSNEQFF
cdr3_nt: TGTGCCAGCAGCTCCGCCGGGACTAGCAATGAGCAGTTCTTC

cdr3_length: 15
clone_size: NA
d_call: NA
v_call: TRBV5-1
j_call: TRBJ2-5
cdr3_aa: CASSLSPGGEETQYF
cdr3_nt: TGCGCCAGCAGTTTGTCCCCTGGAGGGGAGGAGACCCAGTACTTC

cdr3_length: 15
clone_size: NA
d_call: NA
v_call: TRBV27
j_call: TRBJ2-2
cdr3_aa: CATRPPGVHTGELFF
cdr3_nt: TGTGCCACCCGTCCCCCGGGAGTCCACACCGGGGAGCTGTTTTTT